This section outlines one TCR beta chain sequence together with its context. Its antigen is currently unknown. The study ran its PCR with 60 Vbeta and 13 Jbeta primers. Clones were read by immunoSEQ multiplex PCR, and TCRdb kept only the in-frame ones, dropping some. The sample contains more than 130,000 clones, around 81% of which appear only once. The source of the sample is a study of cytomegalovirus exposure and HLA in healthy donors. Regarding the study as a whole: An analysis was carried out at a later point. It showed that HLA-associated TCR beta chains were more clonally expanded than equally common non-associated chains. With high specificity and sensitivity, the classifier reportedly diagnosed cytomegalovirus status. A later analysis found most CMV-associated TCR beta chains apparently HLA-restricted. In an earlier analysis, most TCR beta V segments were productive about 90% or about 30% of the time.

This CDR3 has 15 amino acids. Trimming stripped 5 bases from V and 7 bases from J, with 20 bases between. Germline-derived CDR1 and CDR2 are MDHEN and SYDVKM. The sequencing sample was made of PBMCs. The chain recombines TRBV28 with TRBJ1-2; D remains unclear. The origin of this receptor is a man aged 35 to 55 in good health and CMV-seropositive. The CDR3 is CASSPSGLPAGGYTF. In nucleotides, the CDR3 is TGTGCCAGCAGTCCCTCCGGGCTCCCCGCGGGTGGCTACACCTTC.